The clone carrying this T cell receptor (beta chain) was counted a few times. Germline CDR1 SGDLS, CDR2 YYNGEE. The CDR3 is 15 residues long. J gave up 7 bases and V 0 bases, and 8 bases lay outside the gene matches. MiXCR, run by TCRdb on the 5' RACE reads, gives a single entry per CDR3 protein. The repertoire has roughly 610,000 distinct CDR3 sequences, roughly a sixth of them found once; the top ten carry about 8.6%. The data are from a study of T-cell memory formation after mild COVID-19. The rearrangement links TRBV9 to TRBJ2-7, with TRBD2 identical over 9 bases. Sequenced sample: PBMCs or a T cell subset sorted from them (not recorded which). The source is an adult woman who had mild COVID-19 (a few samples of this study predate the infection). Cell type and time point are not known. CDR3 bases: TGTGCCAGCAGCGTAGTGGCGGGAGGGCCGAGGGAGCAGTACTTC. Translated: CASSVVAGGPREQYF.